This TCR beta chain stems from a study of Graves' ophthalmopathy and Graves' hyperthyroidism listed by TCRdb under 2018. Notes on the research overall: Peripheral blood was collected at initial diagnosis, prior to any treatment. To explore V-J signatures that distinguish ophthalmopathy from hyperthyroidism, a discovery set of under 110 patients was enrolled, made up of some 41 with ophthalmopathy and 57 with stable hyperthyroidism. T-cell repertoires of thyroid tissue and blood were compared in five or six hyperthyroidism patients. The study used TCR beta repertoire signatures to distinguish Graves' ophthalmopathy from Graves' hyperthyroidism and to predict progression to ophthalmopathy. In total, 135 blood samples were TCR-sequenced: approximately 42 ophthalmopathy, some 80 hyperthyroidism and about 17 hyperthyroidism-to-ophthalmopathy patients. After sampling, hyperthyroidism patients received methimazole starting at 30 mg daily, and ophthalmopathy patients received high-dose intravenous methylprednisolone. The 100 discovery patients were randomly divided into training and test sets at a 7:3 ratio. An independent validation cohort was composed of 18 hyperthyroidism patients and around 16 patients who later progressed from hyperthyroidism to ophthalmopathy.

Ophthalmopathy patients had moderately to severely active disease, Clinical Activity Score of at least 3, NOSPECS grade of at least 4, and disease duration under 3 months. Patients with other autoimmune diseases, uncontrolled infections, pregnancy or lactation were excluded. Diagnosis was based on clinical symptoms, serum thyroxine, TRAb, thyroid ultrasound and orbital computed tomography. Using Ficoll-Paque density gradient centrifugation, PBMCs were isolated from 9.5 to 10 ml of fresh peripheral blood. Total RNA was extracted with Trizol reagent and quality-checked on an Agilent 2100 Bioanalyzer. This clonotype was recorded many times. The target of this receptor is not known. Within one base of it there is no much larger clone, and no base qualities were kept. CDR1 and CDR2, looked up from the germline V gene, are MNHEY and SVGEGT. The CDR3, cysteine through phenylalanine, is 15 amino acids long. The entry retains the CDR3 DNA only, 45 bases that are in frame from base 1. Ends trimmed: V by 8 bases, J by 3 bases; bases unmatched to a gene: 13.

TCR beta CDR3 regions were amplified from RNA transcripts for repertoire sequencing. The first round was an RT-PCR using HTBI primers with the Qiagen OneStep RT-PCR kit, and this first round was followed by a second-round multiplex PCR, then size selection and purification. Libraries were sequenced on an Illumina HiSeq2000 using paired-end 100 bp reads. Processing in the source paper ran as follows. SOAPnuke was used for read processing, and reads with adapters, uncalled bases, a mean Phred below 15, or no exact constant-primer or identifier match were discarded. COPE v1.2.5 was used to merge the high-quality paired reads. Unique nucleotide sequences were defined as clonotypes and aligned to IMGT TRB V, D and J references using MiTCR v1.1. The analysis was limited to V-J combinations with a frequency above 0.0001, which together covered just over 98% of the repertoires. For each V-J combination, a TCR clonal expansion and chaos score was defined as the ratio of F50 clonal expansion to chaos observed in the TCRdist matrix. Welch's t-statistics and random forest were used to reduce features to about 13 V-J combinations, which were fed into a naive Bayes classifier. Thyroid-blood repertoire similarity was quantified with the Morisita-Horn index. TCRdb reprocessed the public reads (quality trimming at Q25 with fastp, clone calling with MiXCR) and kept in-frame beta chains. When rows share a CDR3 protein, they turn into one entry using the most common DNA and genes. The V and J calls and clone size are TCRdb's, not the authors'. The sample has over 150,000 distinct CDR3 sequences on record, roughly two fifths of them singletons. The ten largest clones take up under 7% of the sample.

Summary of the overall study and its limitations: Sample size was not statistically predetermined, and group allocation was not concealed from the investigators. Most expanded thyroid clonotypes with a frequency above 0.001 also appeared in blood, which suggests that blood repertoires may reflect the immune response in the thyroid. In validation, the model predicted ophthalmopathy progression with about 64% sensitivity and approximately 75% specificity; some 13 predicted patients were CT-confirmed with GO in a median of roughly 6.8 months. Ophthalmopathy was separated from stable hyperthyroidism by the 13-signature model with around 88% sensitivity and less than 82% specificity in cross-validation and with 80%/75% in the test set.

The sequencing input was peripheral blood. The receptor was isolated from a woman between 40 and 50 years old with Graves' ophthalmopathy. Donor details come from another sample of the same person, matched by shared clones. Recombination connected TRBV6-2 or TRBV6-3 to TRBJ2-7, with TRBD2 identical over 7 junction bases. CDR3 protein: CASRPRASGFYEQYF. DNA sequence: TGTGCCAGCCGACCCCGCGCTAGCGGCTTCTACGAGCAGTACTTC.